This entry lists 12 T cell receptor beta chains sequenced from one sample in a study of tissue T cells after allogeneic stem cell transplantation. The assay was immunoSEQ multiplex PCR, and TCRdb's table has in-frame clones only and misses some. The data contain more than 4,000 clones, less than 40% of them singletons. Sample time point: mouse harvest day 14 after allogeneic transplant. Tail vein injection delivered 10^7 T-cell-depleted bone marrow cells and 10^6 splenic CD5+ T cells. The specimen was skin. The receptors shown here come from a female BALB/c mouse given C57BL/6 T cells with graft-versus-host disease after an allogeneic hematopoietic cell transplant.

Details on this clone: The gene names given are mouse names. The read is 1 residue too short to cover the CDR3 end, so that end is filled in from the germline J gene. This rearrangement joins TRBV23 to TRBJ2-7; the table's D call of TRBD2 was not tested on the DNA. In germline, CDR1 is KGHTA, CDR2 FQNQQP. CDR3 length: 12 amino acids. Partial CDR3 DNA: TGCTCCAGCTGGGGGAGCTCCTATGAACAGTAC. Its protein is CSSWGSSYEQY. In full, the CDR3 is CSSWGSSYEQYF.

By share, this clone counts as large. The gene names here belong to mouse. The read ends 1 residue shy of where the CDR3 ends; the end is completed using the germline J gene. The chain joins TRBV26 to TRBJ1-4; a weak D match, TRBD1 (6 bases). Germline assignment: CDR1 KGHPV and CDR2 FQNQEV (reference sequence). V lost 1 base and J lost 3, with 6 bases in between. The CDR3 spans 14 residues. The chain's CDR3 is CASSLYRANERLFF. CDR3 bases read: TGTGCCAGCAGTCTGTACAGGGCCAACGAAAGATTATTT.

This clone is labeled medium-sized (0.01 to 0.1%). Each gene name is a mouse one. The missing CDR3 end, 1 residue past where the read stops, is filled in from the germline J gene. The chain has TRBV26 and TRBJ2-7, with D perhaps matching TRBD2 (6 bases). Trimming removed 5 bases from V and 0 bases from J, with 8 bases in between. In germline, CDR1 is KGHPV, CDR2 FQNQEV (reference sequence). This CDR3 region has 13 residues. The CDR3 protein is CASSGGLSYEQYF. The sequenced CDR3 bases are TGTGCCAGCAGTGGGGGACTCTCCTATGAACAGTAC.

This clone came up a few times. Gene names follow the mouse nomenclature. Read data end 1 residue before the CDR3 end; the end is taken from the germline J gene. The rearrangement uses TRBV13-1 and TRBJ1-4, with D possibly being TRBD1 (6 bases). Germline V gives CDR1 NSHNY, CDR2 SYGAGN. The CDR3 is 14 amino acids. V lost 0 bases and J lost 7, with 10 bases in between. The DNA read from the CDR3 is TGTGCCAGCAGTGATGCAAAGGGGGTCGAAAGATTATTT. Translating it yields CASSDAKGVERLF. The full CDR3 reads CASSDAKGVERLFF.

In regard to this clone: Genes and germline come from the mouse. The read ends 1 residue shy of where the CDR3 ends; the end is completed using the germline J gene. The gene calls are TRBV1 and TRBJ2-5; possibly TRBD1 for D (6 bases). Trimming left V 0 bases short and J 4 bases short, with 8 bases between. CDR1 is NSQYPW and CDR2 is LRSPGD in the germline V gene (reference sequence). This CDR3 has 14 amino acids. The DNA read from the CDR3 is TGCACCTGCAGTGCAGAACAGGGAAAAGACACCCAGTAC. Translated: CTCSAEQGKDTQY. The full CDR3 is CTCSAEQGKDTQYF.

On this clone: These gene names are mouse names. Read data end 1 residue before the CDR3 end; the end is taken from the germline J gene. The rearrangement joins TRBV13-3 to TRBJ2-4; 8 bases match TRBD2. With V trimmed by 0 bases and J by 4 bases, 4 bases remained unmatched. Germline lookup yields CDR1 NNHDY and CDR2 SYVADS. This CDR3 is 15 amino acids long. CDR3 DNA, as far as it was read: TGTGCCAGCAGTGATGAGGGGGGGGCAAAAAACACCTTGTAC. It yields the protein CASSDEGGAKNTLY. From start to end, the CDR3 is CASSDEGGAKNTLYF.

About this clone: The germline and genes are mouse ones. From the germline J gene comes the end of the CDR3, since the read stops 1 residue before it. V usage is TRBV23 and J usage is TRBJ2-2; the table's D gene call, TRBD2, was not cross checked with the DNA. The CDR3 extends over 16 amino acids. Germline CDR1 reads KGHTA; CDR2 reads FQNQQP. CDR3 sequence reads: CSSSQGSGGNTGQLYF. The CDR3 DNA, read in part, is TGCTCCAGCAGTCAAGGGTCTGGGGGGAACACCGGGCAGCTCTAC.

This clone was seen more than once but under ten times. Each gene name is a mouse one. The CDR3 end lies 1 residue beyond the end of the read and is filled in from the germline J gene. The V gene is TRBV12-2, the J gene TRBJ1-4, with D possibly TRBD1 on 6 matching bases. The germline V gene has CDR1 SGHLS and CDR2 HYDKME. This CDR3 contains 14 residues. Trimming took 1 base from V and 1 from J, leaving 6 bases between them. CDR3 bases read: TGTGCCAGCTCTCTGGGACATTCCAACGAAAGATTATTT. Its translation is CASSLGHSNERLF. The whole CDR3 protein reads CASSLGHSNERLFF.

As concerns this clone: The genes and germline here are from mouse. The missing CDR3 end, 1 residue past where the read stops, is filled in from the germline J gene. The V and J genes are TRBV15 and TRBJ1-1; TRBD1 might be the D (5 bases). CDR1 and CDR2 (germline): SGHND, FRSKSL. This CDR3 comprises 14 residues. The V end lost 2 bases, the J end lost 0 bases, and 7 bases lay between the germline ends. CDR3 sequence reads: CASSLPGTNTEVFF. CDR3 DNA, as far as it was read: TGTGCCAGCAGTTTACCAGGGACAAACACAGAAGTCTTC.

Comment on this clone: Gene and germline names: mouse. The read finishes 1 residue shy of the CDR3 end, and the germline J gene is used to complete it. The chain combines TRBV3 with TRBJ1-4; D unresolved. With 4 bases removed from V and 0 bases from J, the gap between germline ends came to 6 bases. Germline loops: CDR1 SNHLY, CDR2 FYNGKV (reference sequence). This CDR3 is 14 amino acids long. CDR3 loop: CASSWSISNERLFF. The sequenced part of the CDR3 DNA is TGTGCCAGCAGCTGGAGTATTTCCAACGAAAGATTATTT.

This clone has more than one count but fewer than ten. Each gene name is a mouse one. Read coverage stops 1 residue before the CDR3 terminus; the germline J gene supplies the remainder. The rearrangement uses TRBV26 and TRBJ2-7; D is perhaps TRBD2 (6 bases). Trimming pared 3 bases from V and 3 bases from J, leaving 12 bases between. This CDR3 spans 14 amino acids. Germline CDR1 reads KGHPV; CDR2 reads FQNQEV (reference sequence). Incomplete CDR3 DNA: TGTGCCAGCAGTCTCGCGCAGGGACTCTATGAACAGTAC. Its protein is CASSLAQGLYEQY. The full CDR3 reads CASSLAQGLYEQYF.

Points on this clone: Here the gene names and germline are mouse. The read ends 1 residue shy of where the CDR3 ends; the end is completed using the germline J gene. The gene calls are TRBV3 and TRBJ1-4; 9 nucleotides align to TRBD1. Trimming cost V 4 bases and J 2 bases; bases outside gene matches: 2. Germline V gene lookup returns CDR1 SNHLY and CDR2 FYNGKV (reference sequence). This CDR3 is built from 15 residues. CDR3 DNA (partial): TGTGCCAGCAGCTCTGGACAGGGGTCCAACGAAAGATTATTT. This gives the protein CASSSGQGSNERLF. The CDR3 as a whole reads CASSSGQGSNERLFF.